Sequencing of this T cell receptor beta chain was carried out in a study of immune evolution from preneoplasia to lung adenocarcinoma (dated by TCRdb to about 2021). Regarding the study in general: The study profiled immune contexture across lung adenocarcinoma precursors and invasive adenocarcinoma using immune gene expression, TCR sequencing and multiplex immunofluorescence. It was reported in the study that approximately 99 samples were used for TCR sequencing. POLYSOLVER was used to infer Class I HLA alleles from exome data, and LOHHLA was used to detect allele-specific HLA loss. The immune data were combined with whole exome sequencing and methylation data from the same cohort of nodules. The overall cohort was made up of around 57 patients with pulmonary nodules who had surgical resection. Sample size was based on specimen availability rather than a prior power calculation. A total of some 51 patients contributed TCR sequencing data. Resected precursor lesions (AAH, AIS, MIA) and invasive adenocarcinomas were compared against paired morphologically normal lung tissue. Findings and caveats that apply to the study as a whole: The findings rested on association rather than direct causation, and larger cohorts with long-term follow-up and longitudinal biopsies were considered necessary. The highest top T cell clone frequencies were observed in normal lung, and a progressive decrease in top T cell clone frequencies appeared to occur from AAH through AIS, MIA and invasive adenocarcinoma. Normal lung showed the highest clonality, whereas later-stage lesions appeared to have higher T cell density and diversity but lower clonality. Because all patients were from Japan and China, applicability to Western populations was uncertain.

Using the immunoSEQ hsTCRbeta Kit, TCR beta CDR3 regions were sequenced from DNA. Concerning the study's data processing: TCR sequencing data were analysed with the ImmunoSEQ Analyzer. T cell clonality was defined as 1 minus Pielou's evenness computed on productive rearrangements. To measure T cell diversity, the inverse Simpson index was applied to productive templates. T cell density was defined as TCR beta template counts normalized to usable DNA, with usable DNA estimated by amplification and sequencing of housekeeping genes. Two-sided Kruskal-Wallis tests were used to compare TCR metrics across histologic stages. TCRdb stores this immuneACCESS table with in-frame sequences only. Part of the clones is absent; in the studies checked, under half of the shortfall reflects unresolved V genes, and no reason is known for the rest. V and J calls plus clone size are reproduced from that table; the DNA served to infer D and trimming. The sample table shows 4,000 to 5,500 clones, and approximately 84% are seen once. The leading ten clones occupy about 8.2% of the sample.

The patients had resection in Japan or China between 2014 and 2017. Histologic diagnosis of each case was confirmed independently by two lung cancer pathologists on H&E slides. FFPE tissue was used for DNA isolation with the AllPrep DNA/RNA FFPE Kit. For CDR1 and CDR2, the germline V gene (reference sequence) lists SGHAT and FQDESV. V was cut back by 5 bases and J by 6 bases, leaving a gap of 11 bases between them. From cysteine to phenylalanine, the CDR3 is 12 amino acids long. The CDR3 DNA has 36 bases and is translated from base 1. On this clone itself: Its antigen is currently not known. No base quality values were provided; no much bigger clone lies one nucleotide off.

The sequence derives from a donor at least 70 years old with lung adenocarcinoma. Sequenced input: FFPE adjacent normal lung tissue. The chain is made from TRBV11-1 and TRBJ2-7, and perhaps TRBD1 as D gene, on 5 matching bases. The CDR3 protein: CASSARVGEQYF. The nucleotide sequence reads as follows: TGTGCCAGCAGCGCCAGGGTGGGCGAGCAGTACTTC.